This T cell receptor (beta chain) was obtained from a study of regulatory and conventional T cells in RAG deficiency. The study's findings and limits: Omenn syndrome and CID/AS patients had around 100-fold fewer unique Treg TCR beta sequences, versus around 10-fold elsewhere. Shannon entropy fell and Simpson indices rose in RAG-deficient patients.

In germline, CDR1 is LNHDA, CDR2 SQIVND (reference sequence). The CDR3 runs 18 residues. With V trimmed by 4 bases and J by 0 bases, 7 bases remained unmatched. Blood CD4+ CD25-low CD127-high conventional T cells supplied the genomic DNA template. Assay: immunoSEQ multiplex PCR; the TCRdb copy retains only in-frame clones and omits some. The profile shows 20,000 to 25,000 clones, around 97% of them singletons. To note about this clone: Its antigen remains unknown.

The same data also contributed to another study, on regulatory T cells. That publication notes: The primer mix had 52 TRBV and 13 TRBJ primers.

This receptor was obtained from a human donor in good health. V gene TRBV19 combines with J gene TRBJ1-5, with 12 bases matching TRBD1. Sequencing used CD25- CD4+ T cells sorted from blood. The CDR3 DNA follows: TGTGCCAGTAGTAGGGGGACAGGGGGCTTAGTTAGCAATCAGCCCCAGCATTTT. This translates into CASSRGTGGLVSNQPQHF. The full variable domain, its missing parts supplied by reference TRBV19 and TRBJ1-5, is DGGITQSPKYLFRKEGQNVTLSCEQNLNHDAMYWYRQDPGQGLRLIYYSQIVNDFQKGDIAEGYSVSREKKESFPLTVTSAQKNPTAFYLCASSRGTGGLVSNQPQHFGDGTRLSIL.